This TCR beta chain was recovered during a study of technical replicates of blood from a few donors. The repertoire was sequenced with immunoSEQ multiplex PCR; TCRdb's copy has only in-frame clones and lacks some. This table holds roughly 65,000 clones, 80% to 90% found once. Trimming removed 0 bases from V and 4 bases from J, with 13 bases in between. CDR1 and CDR2 (germline): LGHNA, YSLEER. This CDR3 comprises 15 residues. V is TRBV4-3 and J is TRBJ2-7, with a tentative D call TRBD1 (6 bases). Sequencing was carried out using PBMCs. This receptor was identified in a human donor in good health. Some clones in this sample may be carry-over from other donors' samples. The CDR3 spells CASSQDRGTPYEQYF. The CDR3 DNA reads as TGCGCCAGCAGCCAAGATCGAGGGACACCATACGAGCAGTACTTC.